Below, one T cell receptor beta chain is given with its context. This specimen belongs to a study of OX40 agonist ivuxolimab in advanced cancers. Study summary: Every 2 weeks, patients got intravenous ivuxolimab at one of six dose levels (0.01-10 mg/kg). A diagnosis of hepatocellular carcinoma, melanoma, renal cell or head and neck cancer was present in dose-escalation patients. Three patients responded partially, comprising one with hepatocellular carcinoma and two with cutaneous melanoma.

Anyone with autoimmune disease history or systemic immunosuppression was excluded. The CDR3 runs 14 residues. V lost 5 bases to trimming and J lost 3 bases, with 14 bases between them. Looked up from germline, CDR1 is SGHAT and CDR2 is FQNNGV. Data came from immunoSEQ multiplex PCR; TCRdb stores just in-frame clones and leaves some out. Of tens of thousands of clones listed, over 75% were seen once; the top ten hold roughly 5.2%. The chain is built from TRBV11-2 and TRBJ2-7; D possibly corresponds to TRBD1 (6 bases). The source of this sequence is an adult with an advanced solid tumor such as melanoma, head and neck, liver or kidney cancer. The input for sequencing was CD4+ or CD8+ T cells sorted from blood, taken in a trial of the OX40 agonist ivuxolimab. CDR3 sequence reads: CASSPRQELYEQYF. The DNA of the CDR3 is TGTGCCAGCAGCCCTCGACAGGAGCTCTACGAGCAGTACTTC.